This T cell receptor (beta chain) was captured by sequencing in a study of TIL therapy for anti-PD-1-resistant metastatic lung cancer. Sequencing used immunoSEQ v3. Assay used: immunoSEQ multiplex PCR; TCRdb lists only in-frame clones, some missing. This table holds 25,000 to 30,000 clones, 72% found once. Findings and caveats of the study: Patients were highly selected, enriched for treatment-naive, never-smoker and oncogene-addicted cases.

This clone was observed once. Antigen: not known. Time point in this sample: pre-treatment sample, taken before nivolumab and TIL therapy. Tumor tissue came from excised metastases, mostly pleural nodules or supraclavicular lymph nodes. This specimen consisted of tumor tissue, obtained at baseline. This clonotype was sampled from a person between 30 and 79 years old with non-small cell lung cancer.

This chain's CDR3 is CASSYDPMRTEAFF. The CDR3 DNA sequence: TGTGCCAGCAGCTACGACCCGATGCGCACTGAAGCTTTCTTT. The chain links TRBV7-9 to TRBJ1-1; D is uncertain. The V gene lost 4 bases and the J gene lost 4 bases, with 13 bases spanning the gap. Germline V lookup: CDR1 SEHNR, CDR2 FQNEAQ (reference sequence). The CDR3 is made up of 14 amino acids.